The T cell receptor (beta chain) under discussion was sequenced for a study of blood T cell repertoires in COVID-19. Study context: The United States, Italy and Spain supplied acute and convalescent COVID-19 samples. From T cells, B-cell-depleted T cells, or PBMCs came the material, which was cDNA or gDNA.

Trimming left V 0 bases short and J 7 bases short, with 13 bases between. Germline CDR1 reads SGDLS; CDR2 reads YYNGEE. The CDR3 loop spans 14 amino acids. Original data processing: Amplification of reference gene primers provided the estimated nucleated cell counts. TCRdb's copy holds only in-frame clones and misses some; the assay was immunoSEQ multiplex PCR. That table furnishes V, J and clone size, whereas the DNA furnished D and trimming. The sample shows tens of thousands of clones, roughly 85% of them seen only once. This clonotype was sampled from a human donor in a cohort sampled during active COVID-19. This chain joins TRBV9 and TRBJ1-1; possible D gene TRBD1, 5 bases. Sequencing used peripheral blood. The CDR3 DNA reads TGTGCCAGCAGCGTAGACAGGTCCTCTGGTGAAGCTTTCTTT. Encoded protein: CASSVDRSSGEAFF.